The 14 T cell receptor beta chains below were found in one sample sequenced in a study of cytomegalovirus exposure and HLA in healthy donors. PCR was performed using 60 Vbeta and 13 Jbeta primers. Assay used: immunoSEQ multiplex PCR; TCRdb lists only in-frame clones, some missing. The sample includes some 160,000 clones, around 77% of them seen just once. Input material: PBMCs. Receptors originate from a woman aged 25-40 years in good health and CMV-seronegative.

In nucleotides, the CDR3 is TGTGCCAGCAGAGCGGGGGGTTACACTGAAGCTTTCTTT. As protein: CASRAGGYTEAFF. The chain recombines TRBV27 with TRBJ1-1; possible D gene TRBD1, 5 bases. Deletions cut 6 bases from V and 3 bases from J, with 11 bases between. Germline V lookup: CDR1 MNHEY, CDR2 SMNVEV (reference sequence). The CDR3 has 13 residues.

This clone has more than one count but fewer than ten. The chain links TRBV5-4 to TRBJ1-1; 8 nucleotides line up with TRBD1. Germline V gives CDR1 SGHNT, CDR2 YYREEE (reference sequence). This CDR3 spans 14 amino acids. V dropped 6 bases and J dropped 3; count of bases not matched to a gene: 7. Here the CDR3 reads CASTEGQGDTEAFF. For the CDR3, the DNA is TGTGCCAGCACCGAAGGACAGGGTGACACTGAAGCTTTCTTT.

This chain joins TRBV29-1 and TRBJ1-1, with a possible D match to TRBD1 (5 bases). Trimming took 4 bases from V and 3 from J, leaving 9 bases between them. Germline-derived CDR1 and CDR2 are SQVTM and ANQGSEA. The CDR3 runs 12 residues. The CDR3 nucleotides are TGCAGCGTTGGTACAGGTGACACTGAAGCTTTCTTT. Amino acids: CSVGTGDTEAFF.

The CDR3 loop reads CASSLGSGGIFYEQYF. The DNA for the CDR3 is TGCGCCAGCAGCTTGGGTAGCGGGGGGATATTTTACGAGCAGTACTTC. The rearrangement uses TRBV5-1 and TRBJ2-7; TRBD2 matches 10 bases. Trimming cost V 0 bases and J 4 bases; bases outside gene matches: 7. Germline assignment: CDR1 SGHRS and CDR2 YFSETQ. The length of the CDR3 is 16 residues.

The J gene is TRBJ2-5, the V gene TRBV20-1, with D perhaps matching TRBD2 (5 bases). Germline CDR1 reads DFQATT; CDR2 reads SNEGSKA (reference sequence). The V gene lost 6 bases and the J gene lost 5 bases, with 10 bases spanning the gap. The CDR3 sequence is 11 residues long. CDR3 residues: CSAPKRETQYF. The CDR3 region has the DNA TGCAGTGCACCAAAGCGGGAGACCCAGTACTTC.

V and J are TRBV29-1 and TRBJ1-2, with 9 bases identical to TRBD1. This CDR3 spans 14 amino acids. Per germline, CDR1 SQVTM and CDR2 ANQGSEA. J was trimmed by 8 bases and V by 6 bases; bases with no gene match: 13. The CDR3 protein is CSVDLGTGREGYTF. CDR3 DNA: TGCAGCGTAGACCTTGGGACAGGGCGGGAGGGCTACACCTTC.

This clone was observed a single time. The chain is built from TRBV9 and TRBJ1-3; D unclear. V was clipped by 4 bases and J by 4 bases, with 18 bases between them. The CDR3 is 16 residues long. In germline, CDR1 is SGDLS, CDR2 YYNGEE. CDR3 residues: CASSPLSGEFGNTIYF. The CDR3 coding sequence is TGTGCCAGCAGCCCTCTATCCGGGGAATTCGGAAACACCATATATTTT.

The chain has TRBV5-1 and TRBJ2-1; 12 bases line up with TRBD1. Germline V gene sequence: CDR1 SGHRS, CDR2 YFSETQ. The CDR3 has 16 amino acids. V shed 3 bases and J 5 bases; nucleotides not matched to a gene: 6. The CDR3, as DNA: TGCGCCAGCAGCTGGGGGGACAGGGGGCCCGACAATGAGCAGTTCTTC. Its protein product is CASSWGDRGPDNEQFF. The whole variable domain, filled in from reference TRBV5-1 and TRBJ2-1, reads KAGVTQTPRYLIKTRGQQVTLSCSPISGHRSVSWYQQTPGQGLQFLFEYFSETQRNKGNFPGRFSGRQFSNSRSEMNVSTLELGDSALYLCASSWGDRGPDNEQFFGPGTRLTVL.

The CDR3 region is CASRGLAGYTGELFF. The CDR3 DNA reads as TGTGCCAGTAGAGGACTAGCGGGATACACCGGGGAGCTGTTTTTT. The chain joins TRBV19 to TRBJ2-2; 12 bases agree with TRBD2. The J segment lost 3 bases and the V segment lost 6 bases, leaving 2 bases of the junction unmatched. The CDR3 runs 15 residues. Per the germline V gene, CDR1 is LNHDA and CDR2 is SQIVND (reference sequence).

The chain is built from TRBV11-2 and TRBJ1-5; D ambiguous. Germline-derived CDR1 and CDR2 are SGHAT and FQNNGV. V gave up 5 bases and J gave up 9 bases, with 11 bases separating them. This CDR3 is 12 amino acids long. CDR3 residues: CASSPPPGPQHF. The CDR3 coding sequence is TGTGCCAGCAGCCCTCCACCGGGGCCCCAGCATTTT.

The V and J genes are TRBV28 and TRBJ2-7; no definite D call. CDR3 length: 14 residues. Germline-derived CDR1 and CDR2 are MDHEN and SYDVKM. The V end was cut by 7 bases, the J end by 3 bases, with 16 bases between. CDR3 amino acids: CASNLGPPLYEQYF. CDR3 DNA sequence: TGTGCCAGCAATTTGGGCCCGCCCCTCTACGAGCAGTACTTC.

The chain recombines TRBV7-2 with TRBJ2-7; a possible D gene is TRBD1 (6 bases). V dropped 5 bases and J dropped 2 bases, with 13 bases sitting between them. This CDR3 comprises 14 residues. Germline CDR1 is SGHTA and CDR2 is FQGNSA. CDR3 nucleotides: TGTGCCAGCAGCGCGGGTAGGGGGACCTACGAGCAGTACTTC. The encoded protein is CASSAGRGTYEQYF.

This sequence joins TRBV7-2 and TRBJ1-3, with 7 bases fitting TRBD1. The CDR3 length is 15 residues. Per the germline V gene, CDR1 is SGHTA and CDR2 is FQGNSA. The trim removed 5 bases at V and 3 bases at J, leaving 7 bases unmatched. The CDR3 coding sequence is TGTGCCAGCAGCGAGTCATACAGGGGTGGAAACACCATATATTTT. This sequence encodes CASSESYRGGNTIYF. The whole variable domain, filled in from reference TRBV7-2 and TRBJ1-3, reads GAGVSQSPSNKVTEKGKDVELRCDPISGHTALYWYRQSLGQGLEFLIYFQGNSAPDKSGLPSDRFSAERTGGSVSTLTIQRTQQEDSAVYLCASSESYRGGNTIYFGEGSWLTVV.

This clone showed up just a few times. The chain combines TRBV5-6 with TRBJ1-2; TRBD1 matches 7 bases. J was trimmed by 0 bases and V by 1 base; bases with no gene match: 9. The CDR3 totals 17 residues. Germline V gives CDR1 SGHDT, CDR2 YYEEEE. In nucleotides, the CDR3 is TGTGCCAGCAGCTTGCATGGACCGGGACAGTCTAACTATGGCTACACCTTC. This gives the protein CASSLHGPGQSNYGYTF.